These 23 T cell receptor beta chains were sequenced from one sample in a study of T-cell reconstitution after alpha-beta-depleted transplantation in children. Preparing the TCRbeta library involved the use of unique molecular identifiers. TCRdb analysed the PCR reads with MiXCR anew, one entry per CDR3 protein. The table has around 380,000 distinct CDR3 sequences, 9.5% to 13% seen once. The sample was PBMCs from the stem cell graft donor, taken from the stem cell graft. These receptors were obtained from a human donor who donated a stem cell graft to a child with acute myeloid leukemia.

The table lists this clonotype with a few counts. The V call is TRBV5-4, the J call TRBJ2-1, with 10 bases identical to TRBD2. V gave up 4 bases and J gave up 6 bases; unmatched junction bases: 7. CDR3 length: 15 amino acids. Germline CDR1 reads SGHNT; CDR2 reads YYREEE (reference sequence). The CDR3 region has the DNA TGTGCCAGCAGCAATCCCAGCGGGAGGGCCAATGAGCAGTTCTTC. This sequence encodes CASSNPSGRANEQFF.

J is TRBJ2-5 and V is TRBV5-6; D is unresolved. Germline values: CDR1 SGHDT, CDR2 YYEEEE. The V gene lost 1 base and the J gene lost 4 bases, with 17 bases spanning the gap. CDR3 size: 16 residues. The CDR3 nucleotides are TGTGCCAGCAGCTTGCTGGCCAGATCAATCGGAGAGACCCAGTACTTC. It translates to CASSLLARSIGETQYF.

The V call is TRBV27, the J call TRBJ2-5; D remains unclear. V was clipped by 6 bases and J by 4 bases, with 18 bases between them. The CDR3 has 15 amino acids. In germline, CDR1 is MNHEY, CDR2 SMNVEV (reference sequence). For the CDR3, the DNA is TGTGCCAGCAGCTGGCAAGGATTAGCAGGAGAGACCCAGTACTTC. Translated: CASSWQGLAGETQYF.

The chain joins TRBV7-2 to TRBJ2-7; 9 positions match TRBD2. The CDR3 totals 15 residues. Trimming cost V 7 bases and J 4 bases; bases outside gene matches: 11. CDR1 is SGHTA and CDR2 is FQGNSA in the germline V gene. CDR3 nucleotides: TGTGCCAGCACTCTGAGGGGTAGCGGGAGTTACGAGCAGTACTTC. This encodes CASTLRGSGSYEQYF.

The table lists this clonotype with many counts. The chain recombines TRBV5-1 with TRBJ1-1, with D perhaps TRBD1 (5 bases). The length of the CDR3 is 14 residues. Germline V gene sequence: CDR1 SGHRS, CDR2 YFSETQ. V was shortened by 1 base and J by 3 bases, with 10 bases between the two germline ends. Written as DNA, the CDR3 is TGCGCCAGCAGCTTGCAGGGCTCGGACACTGAAGCTTTCTTT. Protein product: CASSLQGSDTEAFF. The entire variable domain, with the rest obtained from reference TRBV5-1 and TRBJ1-1, is as follows: KAGVTQTPRYLIKTRGQQVTLSCSPISGHRSVSWYQQTPGQGLQFLFEYFSETQRNKGNFPGRFSGRQFSNSRSEMNVSTLELGDSALYLCASSLQGSDTEAFFGQGTRLTVV.

This clonotype appeared a few times. This sequence joins TRBV7-9 and TRBJ2-1, with a tentative D call TRBD2 (6 bases). This CDR3 spans 15 amino acids. Germline values: CDR1 SEHNR, CDR2 FQNEAQ (reference sequence). The V end lost 2 bases, the J end lost 4 bases, and 12 bases lay between the germline ends. The CDR3 DNA follows: TGTGCCAGCAGCTTAAGCGGGCCGCGATACAATGAGCAGTTCTTC. Translating gives CASSLSGPRYNEQFF.

This clonotype showed up just a few times. J is TRBJ1-2 and V is TRBV28; 9 bases map to TRBD1. V trimming: 1 base; J trimming: 4 bases; junction bases outside the gene matches: 1. This CDR3 region has 14 residues. Germline CDR1 MDHEN, CDR2 SYDVKM. The chain's CDR3 is CASSLLQGAYGYTF. CDR3 bases: TGTGCCAGCAGTTTATTACAGGGGGCCTATGGCTACACCTTC.

Concerning this clonotype itself: A much larger clone is a single base away; this may be a read error. The chain uses TRBV9 and TRBJ1-1, with D perhaps matching TRBD1 (6 bases). The germline gives CDR1 SGDLS, CDR2 YYNGEE. The CDR3 is made up of 15 amino acids. CDR3 DNA: TGTGCCAGCGGCGTAGAGGACAGCGCTACACCTGAAGCTTTCTTT. Translation: CASGVEDSATPEAFF. Complete variable domain (other parts from reference TRBV9 and TRBJ1-1): DSGVTQTPKHLITATGQRVTLRCSPRSGDLSVYWYQQSLDQGLQFLIQYYNGEERAKGNILERFSAQQFPDLHSELNLSSLELGDSALYFCASGVEDSATPEAFFGQGTRLTVV.

This chain uses TRBV6-2 or TRBV6-3 with TRBJ2-7; 11 bases match TRBD2. There are 18 residues in the CDR3. Trimming cost V 6 bases and J 3 bases; bases outside gene matches: 16. The germline V gene has CDR1 MNHEY and CDR2 SVGEGT. The CDR3 DNA sequence: TGTGCCAGCAGCCCCGGGACTAGCGGTTCCCAAGGGGACTACGAGCAGTACTTC. Its translation: CASSPGTSGSQGDYEQYF.

Many counts were recorded for this clonotype. The chain links TRBV25-1 to TRBJ1-6, with 9 bases identical to TRBD1. The CDR3 totals 19 residues. Germline assignment: CDR1 MGHDK and CDR2 SYGVNS. V trimming: 5 bases; J trimming: 8 bases; junction bases outside the gene matches: 19. CDR3 region: CASSNESPTGGIEDSPLHF. The CDR3 DNA follows: TGTGCCAGCAGTAACGAGTCCCCAACAGGGGGCATCGAGGATTCACCCCTCCACTTT.

The gene calls are TRBV20-1 and TRBJ1-1; tentatively, D is TRBD1 (5 bases). The germline V gene has CDR1 DFQATT and CDR2 SNEGSKA (reference sequence). This CDR3 has 15 residues. Trimming took 4 bases from V and 1 from J, leaving 16 bases between them. The CDR3 reads CSATQLGHPNTEAFF. The CDR3 DNA reads as TGCAGTGCTACACAACTCGGACACCCGAACACTGAAGCTTTCTTT.

The table lists this clonotype with a few counts. The chain couples TRBV7-9 to TRBJ1-1; 8 nucleotides agree with TRBD1. The CDR3 extends over 15 amino acids. The V gene end was trimmed by 5 bases and the J gene end by 1 base; junction bases not matched to a gene: 6. Germline V gives CDR1 SEHNR, CDR2 FQNEAQ (reference sequence). For the CDR3, the DNA is TGTGCCAGCAGCAAGGCCGGGACAGGGAACACTGAAGCTTTCTTT. As protein: CASSKAGTGNTEAFF.

This clonotype was picked up many times. The chain couples TRBV6-2 or TRBV6-3 to TRBJ2-2, with 9 bases fitting TRBD2. With 8 bases clipped from V and 4 bases from J, the junction kept 2 bases outside the gene matches. The CDR3 has 13 residues. CDR1 is MNHEY, CDR2 SVGEGT, per germline. The CDR3 nucleotides read TGTGCCAGCCAAGCGGGAGGCACCGGGGAGCTGTTTTTT. Translating gives CASQAGGTGELFF.

This clonotype was seen repeatedly, ten times or more. The chain employs TRBV5-1 and TRBJ2-1; a possible D gene is TRBD1 (5 bases). The CDR3 has 15 residues. CDR1 is SGHRS, CDR2 YFSETQ, per germline. The V end was cut by 1 base, the J end by 6 bases, with 14 bases between. The CDR3 DNA reads TGCGCCAGCAGCTTGTGGGCAGGGAAGGGCAATGAGCAGTTCTTC. This translates into CASSLWAGKGNEQFF.

This clonotype came up a few times. The chain combines TRBV6-1 with TRBJ2-7; perhaps D is TRBD1 or TRBD2 (5 bases each). This CDR3 is built from 16 residues. CDR1 and CDR2 from the germline V gene are MNHNS and SASEGT. Deletions cut 0 bases from V and 0 bases from J, with 12 bases between. Written as DNA, the CDR3 is TGTGCCAGCAGTGAAGCGAGGGGTATCGCCTCCTACGAGCAGTACTTC. Translated: CASSEARGIASYEQYF.

This clonotype came up a few times. This chain joins TRBV29-1 and TRBJ2-1; D gene unclear. CDR1 and CDR2 from the germline V gene are SQVTM and ANQGSEA. The germline V and J ends were trimmed by 2 bases and 1 base, with 6 bases remaining between them. The CDR3 sequence is 13 residues long. The CDR3 loop reads CSVEIVSYNEQFF. For the CDR3, the DNA is TGCAGCGTTGAAATAGTATCCTACAATGAGCAGTTCTTC.

A note on this clonotype: Relative to the germline gene, one junction end is altered; a read error may explain this. This rearrangement joins TRBV5-1 to TRBJ2-1; D tentatively reads TRBD1 or TRBD2 (6 bases each). This CDR3 is built from 14 residues. From germline, CDR1 is SGHRS and CDR2 YFSETQ. The CDR3 region is CASRGGGPNNDQFF. In DNA form, the CDR3 reads TGCGCCAGCAGAGGTGGGGGGCCTAATAATGACCAGTTCTTC.

The CDR3 DNA reads TGCAGTGCTAGAGATCGGAAGACGAAGATAGCCTCCTACGAGCAGTACGTC. Amino acids: CSARDRKTKIASYEQYV. This chain connects TRBV20-1 to TRBJ2-7; D is uncertain. Germline V gene data show CDR1 as DFQATT and CDR2 as SNEGSKA (reference sequence). Trimming cost V 0 bases and J 0 bases, with 18 bases left between them. The length of the CDR3 is 17 residues.

The chain couples TRBV29-1 to TRBJ2-2; the match to TRBD2 covers 11 bases. The CDR3 sequence is 16 residues long. Germline CDR1 SQVTM, CDR2 ANQGSEA. With V trimmed by 6 bases and J by 3 bases, 9 bases remained unmatched. Here the CDR3 DNA reads TGCAGCGTGAGCGGACTAGCGGGCCCGGACACCGGGGAGCTGTTTTTT. Translation gives CSVSGLAGPDTGELFF.

The chain couples TRBV5-1 to TRBJ1-2; D gene uncertain. The germline V gene encodes CDR1 SGHRS and CDR2 YFSETQ. This CDR3 has 15 residues. Trimming removed 3 bases from V and 2 bases from J, with 14 bases in between. The CDR3 sequence: CASSSTSVGNYGYTF. Here the CDR3 DNA reads TGCGCCAGCAGCTCCACAAGTGTGGGAAACTATGGCTACACCTTC.

This clonotype has a handful of counts. This CDR3 reads CAISKDPVGEQYV. The DNA for the CDR3 is TGTGCCATCAGTAAGGACCCCGTCGGAGAGCAGTACGTC. The rearrangement uses TRBV10-3 and TRBJ2-7; the D is unclear. CDR1 is ENHRY, CDR2 SYGVKD, per germline. The germline V and J ends were trimmed by 5 bases and 7 bases, with 15 bases remaining between them. This CDR3 is 13 amino acids long.

This clonotype occurred a few times. This chain links TRBV3-1 with TRBJ1-6; 7 bases are a match to TRBD1. Per germline, CDR1 LGHDT and CDR2 YNNKEL (reference sequence). The CDR3 runs 12 residues. V shed 5 bases and J 10 bases; nucleotides not matched to a gene: 2. CDR3 DNA sequence: TGTGCCAGCAGCGACAGGGAATCACCCCTCCACTTT. It encodes CASSDRESPLHF.

This clonotype showed up just a few times. V usage is TRBV25-1 and J usage is TRBJ2-1; 8 nucleotides line up with TRBD2. This CDR3 is built from 14 residues. The germline V gene encodes CDR1 MGHDK and CDR2 SYGVNS. Trimming removed 10 bases from V and 4 bases from J; junction bases left unmatched: 9. This CDR3 reads CAIPGTSHYNEQFF. CDR3 nucleotide sequence: TGTGCCATTCCCGGGACTAGTCATTACAATGAGCAGTTCTTC.